The 32 T cell receptor beta chains presented below share a single source sample, sequenced in a study of identical twins' blood T cells. TCRdb independently ran MiXCR on the 5' RACE reads; one entry per CDR3 protein. This table has a few hundred thousand distinct CDR3 sequences, approximately 30% appearing once. The sample was PBMCs. Every receptor here comes from a woman aged 18 to 49 in good health.

This clonotype has a handful of counts. CDR3 in amino acids: CASSVDESSGNTIYF. The CDR3 region has the DNA TGTGCCAGCAGCGTAGACGAGAGCTCTGGAAACACCATATATTTT. The chain employs TRBV9 and TRBJ1-3; D is uncertain. CDR3 length: 15 residues. V was cut by 0 bases and J by 0 bases, with 7 bases left in between. Germline V gives CDR1 SGDLS, CDR2 YYNGEE.

Ten or more counts support this clonotype. The CDR3 region is CSASDNEQFF. In DNA form, the CDR3 reads TGCAGTGCTAGTGACAATGAGCAGTTCTTC. The rearrangement joins TRBV20-1 to TRBJ2-1; D ambiguous. The germline V gene encodes CDR1 DFQATT and CDR2 SNEGSKA (reference sequence). This CDR3 contains 10 residues. V was shortened by 3 bases and J by 5 bases, with 2 bases between the two germline ends.

This clonotype occurred many times. V usage is TRBV5-1 and J usage is TRBJ1-1; 9 bases are a match to TRBD1. CDR1 is SGHRS, CDR2 YFSETQ, per germline. The CDR3 is 14 residues long. The J segment lost 4 bases and the V segment lost 3 bases, leaving 4 bases of the junction unmatched. The DNA for the CDR3 is TGCGCCAGCAGCTCCGGGACAGGGTCCACTGAAGCTTTCTTT. This translates into CASSSGTGSTEAFF.

The chain recombines TRBV3-1 with TRBJ1-6; 8 nucleotides match TRBD1. The germline gives CDR1 LGHDT, CDR2 YNNKEL (reference sequence). The CDR3 sequence is 16 residues long. The V gene end was trimmed by 0 bases and the J gene end by 7 bases; junction bases not matched to a gene: 5. CDR3 in DNA: TGTGCCAGCAGCCAAGACTGGCGACAGGGGAATTCACCCCTCCACTTT. Translation gives CASSQDWRQGNSPLHF.

The rearrangement joins TRBV13 to TRBJ1-1; 9 positions agree with TRBD1. V trimming: 4 bases; J trimming: 11 bases; junction bases outside the gene matches: 8. Germline V gene data show CDR1 as PRHDT and CDR2 as FYEKMQ (reference sequence). This CDR3 contains 13 residues. The DNA of the CDR3 is TGTGCCAGCAGCTCGGGACAGGGAGGTGATGCTTTCTTT. Translated: CASSSGQGGDAFF.

This clonotype has only a few counts. This chain connects TRBV29-1 to TRBJ1-4; 9 positions match TRBD1. CDR1 is SQVTM, CDR2 ANQGSEA, per germline. V dropped 7 bases and J dropped 6; count of bases not matched to a gene: 6. The CDR3 is made up of 13 amino acids. As DNA, the CDR3 is TGCAGCGGTGACGGGACAGGGTATGAAAAACTGTTTTTT. This sequence encodes CSGDGTGYEKLFF.

V and J are TRBV7-8 and TRBJ1-1, with TRBD1 matching over 8 bases. V trimming: 5 bases; J trimming: 0 bases; junction bases outside the gene matches: 2. Germline-derived CDR1 and CDR2 are SGHVS and FQNEAQ. The CDR3 runs 14 residues. CDR3 residues: CASSQTGVNTEAFF. DNA for the CDR3: TGTGCCAGCAGCCAGACAGGGGTGAACACTGAAGCTTTCTTT. The variable domain in full, with the rest retrieved from reference TRBV7-8 and TRBJ1-1, is GAGVSQSPRYKVAKRGQDVALRCDPISGHVSLFWYQQALGQGPEFLTYFQNEAQLDKSGLPSDRFFAERPEGSVSTLKIQRTQQEDSAVYLCASSQTGVNTEAFFGQGTRLTVV.

The rearrangement links TRBV20-1 to TRBJ2-1, with TRBD2 identical over 8 bases. V lost 5 bases and J lost 9; bases outside the gene matches: 12. The CDR3 has 14 amino acids. In germline, CDR1 is DFQATT, CDR2 SNEGSKA (reference sequence). CDR3 bases: TGCAGTGCTTCTTACGGACTAGCCCAGGCTGAGCAGTTCTTC. As protein: CSASYGLAQAEQFF.

This clonotype was recorded a few times. V gene TRBV11-2 combines with J gene TRBJ2-1, with TRBD2 identical over 10 bases. Trimming took 5 bases from V and 4 from J; bases not matched to a gene: 5. The CDR3 covers 15 residues. Germline V gene lookup returns CDR1 SGHAT and CDR2 FQNNGV. The CDR3 here is CASSRAGGDYNEQFF. CDR3 nucleotides: TGTGCCAGCAGCCGAGCGGGAGGGGATTACAATGAGCAGTTCTTC. The entire variable domain, with the rest obtained from reference TRBV11-2 and TRBJ2-1, is as follows: EAGVAQSPRYKIIEKRQSVAFWCNPISGHATLYWYQQILGQGPKLLIQFQNNGVVDDSQLPKDRFSAERLKGVDSTLKIQPAKLEDSAVYLCASSRAGGDYNEQFFGPGTRLTVL.

The chain recombines TRBV20-1 with TRBJ1-1; 7 positions match TRBD1. The CDR3 is made up of 12 amino acids. CDR1 is DFQATT, CDR2 SNEGSKA, per germline (reference sequence). The V segment lost 4 bases and the J segment 3 bases; nucleotides outside the gene matches: 2. CDR3 residues: CSAITGDTEAFF. CDR3 nucleotide sequence: TGCAGTGCTATTACAGGGGACACTGAAGCTTTCTTT.

About this clonotype: A single base separates this from a much larger clone, so it may be a read error. The gene calls are TRBV29-1 and TRBJ2-2; D possibly corresponds to TRBD1 (5 bases). The CDR3 sequence is 13 residues long. Germline V gene sequence: CDR1 SQVTM, CDR2 ANQGSEA. V gave up 8 bases and J gave up 4 bases, with 14 bases separating them. CDR3: CSTATESTGELFF. CDR3 sequence (DNA): TGCAGCACTGCGACAGAGAGCACCGGGGAGCTGTTTTTT.

To note about this clonotype: One junction end disagrees with the germline gene, perhaps due to a read error. V and J are TRBV9 and TRBJ1-3, with D maybe TRBD1 (6 bases). This CDR3 is 14 amino acids long. The germline V gene encodes CDR1 SGDLS and CDR2 YYNGEE. The CDR3 loop reads CVSSLQGGGNTIYF. CDR3 DNA sequence: TGTGTCAGCAGCCTACAGGGAGGTGGAAACACCATATATTTT.

The chain carries TRBV5-6 and TRBJ1-5; D unclear. The V end was cut by 0 bases, the J end by 0 bases, with 7 bases between. Per the germline V gene, CDR1 is SGHDT and CDR2 is YYEEEE. The CDR3 length is 15 residues. The CDR3 protein is CASSLGANSNQPQHF. The CDR3 DNA reads as TGTGCCAGCAGCTTGGGAGCGAATAGCAATCAGCCCCAGCATTTT.

J is TRBJ1-4 and V is TRBV6-5, with a weak D call TRBD1 (5 bases). CDR1 MNHEY and CDR2 SVGAGI come from the germline V gene. CDR3 length: 15 residues. Trimming pared 6 bases from V and 8 bases from J, leaving 19 bases between. The CDR3: CASSRTNVIGEKLFF. For the CDR3, the DNA is TGTGCCAGCAGCCGGACAAACGTTATTGGGGAAAAACTGTTTTTT.

This clonotype has ten or more counts. The chain has TRBV15 and TRBJ2-1; TRBD2 aligns across 11 bases. Trimming cost V 3 bases and J 9 bases; bases outside gene matches: 7. The germline V gene encodes CDR1 LNHNV and CDR2 YYDKDF (reference sequence). This CDR3 spans 15 amino acids. CDR3 protein: CATSSGSSGRIEQFF. DNA of the CDR3: TGTGCCACCAGCAGCGGCTCTAGCGGGAGGATTGAGCAGTTCTTC.

This clonotype was observed a few times. The chain uses TRBV2 and TRBJ2-2, with D possibly matching TRBD1 (6 bases). The CDR3 is 14 amino acids. The germline V and J ends were trimmed by 6 bases and 3 bases, with 11 bases remaining between them. Germline CDR1 SNHLY, CDR2 FYNNEI. The CDR3 DNA sequence: TGTGCCAGCAGAATACAGGGCGACACCGGGGAGCTGTTTTTT. Its translation: CASRIQGDTGELFF. Full variable domain (rest looked up from reference TRBV2 and TRBJ2-2): EPEVTQTPSHQVTQMGQEVILRCVPISNHLYFYWYRQILGQKVEFLVSFYNNEISEKSEIFDDQFSVERPDGSNFTLKIRSTKLEDSAMYFCASRIQGDTGELFFGEGSRLTVL.

This clonotype was recorded a few times. The chain couples TRBV3-1 to TRBJ2-1; D uncertain. The CDR3 consists of 13 residues. The V end was cut by 3 bases, the J end by 7 bases, with 10 bases between. Looked up from germline, CDR1 is LGHDT and CDR2 is YNNKEL (reference sequence). The CDR3 sequence: CASSHSARNEQFF. Here the CDR3 DNA reads TGTGCCAGCAGCCACTCAGCCCGGAATGAGCAGTTCTTC.

This clonotype was detected a few times. The rearrangement uses TRBV29-1 and TRBJ2-7; 8 nucleotides match TRBD2. This CDR3 is built from 14 residues. J was trimmed by 5 bases and V by 4 bases; bases with no gene match: 10. Germline V lookup: CDR1 SQVTM, CDR2 ANQGSEA. The CDR3 coding sequence is TGCAGCGTTGGAAGGAAGCGGGAGCTCAACGAGCAGTACTTC. This gives the protein CSVGRKRELNEQYF.

This clonotype was seen a few times. The chain carries TRBV19 and TRBJ1-2; no definite D call. The V end was cut by 7 bases, the J end by 4 bases, with 13 bases between. This CDR3 region has 13 residues. Germline CDR1 LNHDA, CDR2 SQIVND (reference sequence). The CDR3 nucleotides read TGTGCCAGTATGGCCTCTGCGGGCTATGGCTACACCTTC. Its translation is CASMASAGYGYTF.

This chain uses TRBV2 with TRBJ2-7; D not resolved. CDR1 and CDR2 from the germline V gene are SNHLY and FYNNEI. The CDR3 extends over 13 amino acids. V was shortened by 6 bases and J by 3 bases, with 12 bases between the two germline ends. In nucleotides, the CDR3 is TGTGCCAGCAGAAGGACGTTAGTCTACGAGCAGTACTTC. Translating it yields CASRRTLVYEQYF.

The chain joins TRBV18 to TRBJ1-2, with D maybe TRBD1 (6 bases). Looked up from germline, CDR1 is KGHSH and CDR2 is LQKENI. Trimming took 5 bases from V and 3 from J, leaving 13 bases between them. The CDR3 contains 14 residues. The CDR3 is CASSYIRTDYGYTF. In DNA, the CDR3 is TGTGCCAGCTCATACATACGGACAGACTATGGCTACACCTTC.

This clonotype was seen only a few times. J is TRBJ2-7 and V is TRBV20-1, with a tentative D call TRBD2 (5 bases). CDR1 is DFQATT, CDR2 SNEGSKA, per germline (reference sequence). The V and J ends lost 3 bases and 5 bases respectively, with 14 bases between them. CDR3 length: 13 amino acids. The chain's CDR3 is CSASERVLNEQYF. The CDR3 nucleotides are TGCAGTGCTAGTGAGAGGGTACTCAACGAGCAGTACTTC.

The chain joins TRBV10-3 to TRBJ1-5; possible D gene TRBD1, 5 bases. This CDR3 has 12 residues. The ends were cut back, 3 bases at V and 11 bases at J, with 11 bases in the middle. Germline values: CDR1 ENHRY, CDR2 SYGVKD. CDR3 residues: CAISDLDMAQHF. The CDR3 nucleotides read TGTGCCATCAGTGACTTGGACATGGCCCAGCATTTT.

In its sample, this clonotype was seen a few times. V gene TRBV6-2 or TRBV6-3 combines with J gene TRBJ2-1, with no clear D. This CDR3 has 12 residues. The V and J ends lost 7 bases and 0 bases respectively, with 4 bases between them. The germline gives CDR1 MNHEY, CDR2 SVGEGT. As DNA, the CDR3 is TGTGCCAGCACACACTCCTACAATGAGCAGTTCTTC. Amino acid sequence: CASTHSYNEQFF.

A note on this clonotype: This may stem from a read error, because a much larger clone lies one nucleotide away. The chain recombines TRBV5-4 with TRBJ1-1; D not certain. Germline lookup yields CDR1 SGHNT and CDR2 YYREEE (reference sequence). The CDR3 totals 16 residues. CDR3 protein: CASSLGGWGLNTEALF. As DNA, the CDR3 is TGTGCCAGCAGCTTGGGAGGATGGGGATTGAACACTGAAGCTCTCTTT.

This clonotype was counted a few times. The chain couples TRBV4-1 to TRBJ1-2, with TRBD1 as a possible D gene (6 bases). The CDR3 extends over 16 amino acids. V gave up 4 bases and J gave up 0 bases, with 15 bases separating them. Germline CDR1 is MGHRA and CDR2 is YSYEKL. The CDR3 protein is CASSPSDRSSNYGYTF. The CDR3, as DNA: TGCGCCAGCAGCCCATCCGACAGGAGCTCTAACTATGGCTACACCTTC.

This clonotype was observed a few times. The chain has TRBV6-6 and TRBJ1-1; D is ambiguous. The V end lost 4 bases, the J end lost 10 bases, and 13 bases lay between the germline ends. Per the germline V gene, CDR1 is MNHNY and CDR2 is SVGAGI (reference sequence). This CDR3 is 12 amino acids long. The DNA for the CDR3 is TGTGCCAGCAGTTGGATCCTACCCGGAGCTTTCTTT. Translated: CASSWILPGAFF.

This chain links TRBV20-1 with TRBJ1-5, with a possible D match to TRBD1 (6 bases). The CDR3 loop spans 14 amino acids. Trimming shortened V by 4 bases and J by 6 bases, and 16 bases separated the two germline ends. The germline V gene has CDR1 DFQATT and CDR2 SNEGSKA (reference sequence). CDR3 residues: CSAKRTGASQPQHF. The CDR3 DNA is TGCAGTGCTAAGCGAACGGGGGCTTCTCAGCCCCAGCATTTT.

The chain is built from TRBV5-1 and TRBJ2-2; D is perhaps TRBD2 (6 bases). Germline V lookup: CDR1 SGHRS, CDR2 YFSETQ. The CDR3 is 16 residues long. V shed 1 base and J shed 2 bases, with 12 bases lying between them. CDR3 coding DNA: TGCGCCAGCAGCTTGTTCACCGGGACTAACACCGGGGAGCTGTTTTTT. It is translated as CASSLFTGTNTGELFF.

This clonotype was counted a few times. As DNA, the CDR3 is TGTGCCAGCAGTTTCGGCACCCCGTTCCAAGCTTTCTTT. Its translation is CASSFGTPFQAFF. This sequence joins TRBV12-3 or TRBV12-4 and TRBJ1-1, with D unresolved. CDR3 length: 13 amino acids. The V end was cut by 3 bases, the J end by 9 bases, with 14 bases between.

The chain combines TRBV20-1 with TRBJ1-1; unclear D gene. Trimming pared 3 bases from V and 0 bases from J, leaving 8 bases between. The CDR3 is 13 amino acids. Germline CDR1 is DFQATT and CDR2 is SNEGSKA (reference sequence). The chain's CDR3 is CSARDALNTEAFF. CDR3 coding DNA: TGCAGTGCTAGGGACGCCTTGAACACTGAAGCTTTCTTT.

The chain joins TRBV6-2 or TRBV6-3 to TRBJ2-2, with a tentative D call TRBD2 (6 bases). The germline gives CDR1 MNHEY, CDR2 SVGEGT. Trimming stripped 2 bases from V and 5 bases from J, with 12 bases between. The length of the CDR3 is 15 residues. CDR3 protein: CASSYRGFLTGELFF. The CDR3 DNA reads as TGTGCCAGCAGTTACCGGGGGTTCCTTACCGGGGAGCTGTTTTTT.